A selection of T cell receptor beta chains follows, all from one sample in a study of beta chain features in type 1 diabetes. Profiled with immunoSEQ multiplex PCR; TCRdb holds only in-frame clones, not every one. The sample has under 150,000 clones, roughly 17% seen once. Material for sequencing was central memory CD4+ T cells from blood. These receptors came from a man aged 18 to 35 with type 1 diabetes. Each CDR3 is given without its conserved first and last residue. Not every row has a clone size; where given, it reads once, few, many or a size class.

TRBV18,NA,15,ASSPPAGGRRTDTQY
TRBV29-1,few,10,SSGSKDGELF
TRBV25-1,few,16,ASSDPGYRGRDTDTQY
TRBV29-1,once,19,SVKHGTPGQSLTAGANVLT
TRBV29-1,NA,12,SARDFGPQETQY
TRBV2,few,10,ASTLSTDTQY
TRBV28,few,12,ASRSRGGSDEQF
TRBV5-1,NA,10,ASSLGAYEQY
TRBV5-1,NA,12,ASSLEPSNTEAF
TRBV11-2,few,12,ASSLRDRDYEQY
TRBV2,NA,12,ASSRTVSTDTQY
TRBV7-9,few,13,ASSSQGSPGNEQF
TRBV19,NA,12,ASYPGEWVNEQF
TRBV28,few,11,ASSGLAYNEQF
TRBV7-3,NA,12,ASSLQSLSYEQY
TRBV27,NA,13,ASSRRAGVAEKLF
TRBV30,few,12,AWSRGTSRNEQF
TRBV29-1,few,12,SVSSGTDNQPQH